The sequence of this T cell receptor (beta chain) was determined in a study of Ad26.COV2.S vaccination and SARS-CoV-2 variants. Study summary: Each vaccinee took Ad26.COV2.S intramuscularly, once or twice 56 days apart.

As to treatment: over 15 received Ad26.COV2.S at low or high dose, single or two shots; roughly five received placebo; per-sample allocation not given. Following the first vaccine or placebo injection, samples were taken on day 63. V was shortened by 3 bases and J by 6 bases, with 8 bases between the two germline ends. The CDR3 runs 13 residues. The germline gives CDR1 MGHDK, CDR2 SYGVNS. Sequencing used immunoSEQ multiplex PCR; TCRdb keeps in-frame clones, though not all of them. Altogether 350,000 to 400,000 clones are present, roughly nine tenths being singletons, with the ten largest covering around 3.4%.

The V call is TRBV25-1, the J call TRBJ2-2; D not certain. The sample here was peripheral blood, taken in a trial of Ad26.COV2.S vaccine versus placebo. This clonotype originated in a person aged 18-60 years who received the Ad26.COV2.S COVID-19 vaccine or a placebo. CDR3 in DNA: TGTGCCAGCAGTGAGTCTCGGGCCGGGGAGCTGTTTTTT. This gives the protein CASSESRAGELFF.